This TCR beta chain was retrieved from a study of cytomegalovirus exposure and HLA in healthy donors. Study-wide points: TCR beta chains numbering some 160 were designated cytomegalovirus-associated. According to an earlier analysis, most TCR beta V segments yielded productive rearrangements about 87% or about 30% of the time.

A remark on this clone: The antigen remains unidentified.

V shed 7 bases and J shed 3 bases, with 10 bases lying between them. CDR1 is MNHNS and CDR2 is SASEGT in the germline V gene. The CDR3 sequence is 13 residues long. The PCR was carried out with 60 Vbeta primers and 13 Jbeta primers. The protocol was immunoSEQ multiplex PCR, while the TCRdb copy is restricted to in-frame clones and leaves out a portion. Its listing shows under 200,000 clones. This sequence joins TRBV6-1 and TRBJ1-5; D not resolved. This TCR was recovered from a woman younger than 35 in good health and CMV-seropositive. Sequencing was carried out using PBMCs. Here the CDR3 reads CASIGTVNQPQHF. As DNA, the CDR3 is TGTGCCAGCATAGGAACAGTCAATCAGCCCCAGCATTTT.